The 13 T cell receptor beta chains given below trace back to one sample, sequenced in a study of T cells after posttransplantation cyclophosphamide. Measured with immunoSEQ multiplex PCR; TCRdb has only the in-frame clones, and not every one. The sample contains about 37,000 clones, none occurring once; approximately 5.9% lies in the top ten. What was sequenced was PBMCs. The receptors stem from a man aged 25 to 40 in good health and a related stem cell transplant donor.

This clone was observed a few times. J is TRBJ2-7 and V is TRBV5-1, with D perhaps matching TRBD1 or TRBD2 (6 bases each). The CDR3 length is 15 residues. CDR1 and CDR2 (germline): SGHRS, YFSETQ. Trimming left V 3 bases short and J 3 bases short, with 16 bases between. CDR3 residues: CASSSEGTMGYEQYF. The CDR3 bases are TGCGCCAGCAGCTCGGAGGGGACAATGGGCTACGAGCAGTACTTC.

This clone has ten or more counts. The chain links TRBV10-2 to TRBJ2-2; 7 nucleotides align to TRBD2. V lost 6 bases to trimming and J lost 1 base; unmatched junction nucleotides: 11. CDR3 length: 17 residues. Germline assignment: CDR1 WSHSY and CDR2 SAAADI. This CDR3 is CASSRLAATMNTGELFF. DNA for the CDR3: TGCGCCAGCAGCCGGCTAGCGGCGACGATGAACACCGGGGAGCTGTTTTTT.

This clone has at least ten counts. The chain has TRBV6-5 and TRBJ1-4, with D unclear. The CDR3 is made up of 14 amino acids. Germline V gene lookup returns CDR1 MNHEY and CDR2 SVGAGI. Between the trimmed V and J ends, which lost 0 bases and 7 bases, there was a span of 9 bases. The CDR3 DNA follows: TGTGCCAGCAGTTACTCCTTAGGGTTTGAAAAACTGTTTTTT. Encoded protein: CASSYSLGFEKLFF.

This clone was seen many times. The chain links TRBV5-4 to TRBJ1-2; maybe TRBD1 (6 bases). The CDR3 spans 12 residues. Trimming took 4 bases from V and 2 from J, leaving 6 bases between them. The V gene's germline CDR1 is SGHNT and CDR2 YYREEE (reference sequence). CDR3 sequence reads: CASSGQNYGYTF. DNA for the CDR3: TGTGCCAGCAGCGGACAGAACTATGGCTACACCTTC.

In its sample, this clone was seen many times. The chain is built from TRBV19 and TRBJ2-4, with 10 bases matching TRBD1. V lost 4 bases to trimming and J lost 7 bases; unmatched junction nucleotides: 7. The CDR3 contains 15 residues. Looked up from germline, CDR1 is LNHDA and CDR2 is SQIVND (reference sequence). The CDR3 nucleotides read TGTGCCAGTAGTAGTGACAGGGGGCGTGTGAACATTCAGTACTTC. The encoded protein is CASSSDRGRVNIQYF.

The table lists this clone with many counts. The chain employs TRBV5-5 and TRBJ2-3, with a tentative D call TRBD1 (7 bases). V lost 4 bases to trimming and J lost 0 bases, with 15 bases between them. The CDR3 has 16 residues. Germline V CDR1 and CDR2: SGHKS, YYEKEE (reference sequence). The CDR3 region has the DNA TGTGCCAGCAGCGGAGGGGACAGTCCTAGCACAGATACGCAGTATTTT. Residues: CASSGGDSPSTDTQYF.

This clone was detected ten times or more. The chain is built from TRBV4-2 and TRBJ2-2; 10 nucleotides line up with TRBD2. Germline assignment: CDR1 LGHNA and CDR2 YNFKEQ. The CDR3 is 18 residues long. J lost 7 bases, V lost 1 base, and 12 bases had no gene match. CDR3 amino acids: CASSQVVQRGGISGELFF. CDR3 DNA sequence: TGTGCCAGCAGCCAAGTCGTGCAGCGGGGGGGAATAAGCGGGGAGCTGTTTTTT.

This clone was detected many times. The chain uses TRBV7-2 and TRBJ2-2; D remains ambiguous. With 1 base removed from V and 9 bases from J, the gap between germline ends came to 9 bases. Germline values: CDR1 SGHTA, CDR2 FQGNSA. This CDR3 is 13 amino acids long. The CDR3 loop reads CASSLDQSRELFF. The CDR3 DNA reads TGTGCCAGCAGCTTAGATCAGTCCCGGGAGCTGTTTTTT.

There are many counts of this clone. The J gene is TRBJ1-1, the V gene TRBV12-3 or TRBV12-4; 9 bases are a match to TRBD1. The CDR3 spans 16 residues. The ends lost 5 bases at V and 0 bases at J; junction bases unmatched: 7. In DNA form, the CDR3 reads TGTGCCAGCAGTCCGGGACAGGGCTCCATGAACACTGAAGCTTTCTTT. Its translation is CASSPGQGSMNTEAFF.

V and J are TRBV20-1 and TRBJ2-7; D uncertain. Per germline, CDR1 DFQATT and CDR2 SNEGSKA (reference sequence). The CDR3 has 11 amino acids. Trimming took 0 bases from V and 4 from J, leaving 4 bases between them. CDR3 DNA: TGCAGTGCTAGAGAAGGGTACGAGCAGTACTTC. This codes for CSAREGYEQYF.

Many counts were recorded for this clone. CDR3 nucleotide sequence: TGTGCCAGTCAAGGGGGAACGGGAAATTCACCCCTCCACTTT. Its protein product is CASQGGTGNSPLHF. The rearrangement uses TRBV19 and TRBJ1-6; TRBD1 is a possible D gene (6 bases). The germline V gene encodes CDR1 LNHDA and CDR2 SQIVND (reference sequence). V lost 8 bases and J 7 bases, leaving 15 bases between the germline ends. This CDR3 has 14 residues. The variable domain in full, with the rest retrieved from reference TRBV19 and TRBJ1-6, is DGGITQSPKYLFRKEGQNVTLSCEQNLNHDAMYWYRQDPGQGLRLIYYSQIVNDFQKGDIAEGYSVSREKKESFPLTVTSAQKNPTAFYLCASQGGTGNSPLHFGNGTRLTVT.

This clone was seen ten or more times. This chain joins TRBV4-2 and TRBJ2-4; TRBD1 matches at 9 bases. The CDR3 is made up of 14 amino acids. Germline V CDR1 and CDR2: LGHNA, YNFKEQ. With V trimmed by 2 bases and J by 6 bases, 2 bases remained unmatched. The CDR3 bases are TGTGCCAGCAGCCAAAGGGGACAGGGAAACATTCAGTACTTC. Its protein is CASSQRGQGNIQYF.

In this sample, this clone turned up a few times. This chain links TRBV11-2 with TRBJ2-7, with D unresolved. CDR1 SGHAT and CDR2 FQNNGV come from the germline V gene. CDR3 length: 12 amino acids. The ends were cut back, 5 bases at V and 4 bases at J, with 9 bases in the middle. The CDR3 nucleotides are TGTGCCAGCAGCGTAACAGAATACGAGCAGTACTTC. Its translation: CASSVTEYEQYF.